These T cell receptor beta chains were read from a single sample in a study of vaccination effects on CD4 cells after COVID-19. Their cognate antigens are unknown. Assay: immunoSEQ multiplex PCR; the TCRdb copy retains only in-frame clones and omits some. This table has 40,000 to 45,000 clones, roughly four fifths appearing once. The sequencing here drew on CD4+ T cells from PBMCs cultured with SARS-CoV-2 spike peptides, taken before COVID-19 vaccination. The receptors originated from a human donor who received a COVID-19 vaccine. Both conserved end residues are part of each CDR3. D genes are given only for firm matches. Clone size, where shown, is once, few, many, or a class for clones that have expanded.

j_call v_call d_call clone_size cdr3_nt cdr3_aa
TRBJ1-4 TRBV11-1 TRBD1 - TGTGCCAGCAGCTTCCGACAGGGGACGAATGAAAAACTGTTTTTT CASSFRQGTNEKLFF
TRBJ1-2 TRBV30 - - TGTGCCTGGAGCTCCCAGTCCGGAAACTATGGCTACACCTTC CAWSSQSGNYGYTF
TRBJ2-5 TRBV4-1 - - TGCGCCAGCAGCCAAGGATTAGAGAGGACTAAGTACTTC CASSQGLERTKYF
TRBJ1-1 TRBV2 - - TGTGCCAGCATCTTGGGAACCCCGGGCACTGAAGCTTTCTTT CASILGTPGTEAFF
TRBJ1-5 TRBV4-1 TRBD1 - TGCGCCAGCAGCCAACATATCTCCCGACAGGGAACTAGCAATCAGCCCCAGCATTTT CASSQHISRQGTSNQPQHF
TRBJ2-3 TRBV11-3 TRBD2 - TGTGCCAGCAGCCTTAGCGGGACCCCAGATACGCAGTATTTT CASSLSGTPDTQYF
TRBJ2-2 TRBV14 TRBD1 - TGTGCCAGCAGCCAGGGGGTCGTGGGACAGTTCACCGGGGAGCTGTTTTTT CASSQGVVGQFTGELFF
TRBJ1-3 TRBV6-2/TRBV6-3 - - - CASSYSHGGQAFFGNTIYF
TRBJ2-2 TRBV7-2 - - TGTGCCAGCAGCTTAGTGGGGAACACCGGGGAGCTGTTTTTT CASSLVGNTGELFF
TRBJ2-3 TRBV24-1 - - TGTGCCACCAGTGAGACAGGAGGTCAGCGCACAGATACGCAGTATTTT CATSETGGQRTDTQYF
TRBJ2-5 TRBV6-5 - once TGTGCCAGCAGCCGACAAGAGACCCAGTACTTC CASSRQETQYF
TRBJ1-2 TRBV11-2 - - TGTGCCAGCAGCCCCTCAGGAGCAGCTATTTATGGCTACACCTTC CASSPSGAAIYGYTF
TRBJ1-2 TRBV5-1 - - TGCGCCAGCAGCTTCTTAGACAGTAGAGCTAACTATGGCTACACCTTC CASSFLDSRANYGYTF
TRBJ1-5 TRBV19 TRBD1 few TGTGCCAGTAGTATAGGTCGGACAGGGAATCAGCCCCAGCATTTT CASSIGRTGNQPQHF
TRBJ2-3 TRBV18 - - TGTGCCAGCTCAGGGGGTAGGACAGATACGCAGTATTTT CASSGGRTDTQYF
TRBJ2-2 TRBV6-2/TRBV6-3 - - TGTGCCAGCAGTTCCACAGGGTTGGGCACCGGGGAGCTGTTTTTT CASSSTGLGTGELFF
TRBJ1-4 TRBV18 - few TGTGCCAGCTCACCATTGTCAGGGGATAATGAAAAACTGTTTTTT CASSPLSGDNEKLFF
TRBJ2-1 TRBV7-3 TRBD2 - TGTGCCAGCAGCTCCGACGGGACTAGCAACCACAATGAGCAGTTCTTC CASSSDGTSNHNEQFF
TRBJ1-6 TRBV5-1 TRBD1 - TGCGCCAGCAGCCAGACAGGGCCTAATAATTCACCCCTCCACTTT CASSQTGPNNSPLHF
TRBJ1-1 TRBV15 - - TGTGCCACCAGCAGAGATAGGTCAGGGGTCGGGACTGAAGCTTTCTTT CATSRDRSGVGTEAFF
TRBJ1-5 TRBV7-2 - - TGTGCCAGCACCCCCGGGGGGGGAAGCAATCAGCCCCAGCATTTT CASTPGGGSNQPQHF
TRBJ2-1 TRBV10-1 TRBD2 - TGCGCCAGCGCCTCTGCCGGGACTAGCGGAAACAATGAGCAGTTCTTC CASASAGTSGNNEQFF
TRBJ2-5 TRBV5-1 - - TGCGCCAGCAGCTTGATGACGGAACTACAAGAGACCCAGTACTTC CASSLMTELQETQYF
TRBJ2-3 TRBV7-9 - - TGTGCCAGCAGCCCGGTGCGTTTACTAAGCACAGATACGCAGTATTTT CASSPVRLLSTDTQYF
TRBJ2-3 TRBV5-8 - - TGTGCCAGCAGCCCAGAGGGTCTCCAAAATGACGATGGGGGCACAGATACGCAGTATTTT CASSPEGLQNDDGGTDTQYF
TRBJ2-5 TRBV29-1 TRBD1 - TGCAGCGTGGGGACAGGGACTATAGAGACCCAGTACTTC CSVGTGTIETQYF
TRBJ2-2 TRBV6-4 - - TGTGCCAGCAGCCCACAGGGAAATGGCGGGGAGCTGTTTTTT CASSPQGNGGELFF
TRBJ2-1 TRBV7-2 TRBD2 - TGTGCCAGCAGCGCTCTAGCGGGGGTGTCAAATGAGCAGTTCTTC CASSALAGVSNEQFF
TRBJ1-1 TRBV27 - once TGTGCCAGCAAGCATGGGAGAGCTTTTAACACTGAAGCTTTCTTT CASKHGRAFNTEAFF
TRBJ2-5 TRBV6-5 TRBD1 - TGTGCCAGCAGTTACACCGGGACAGGGGGGACCCAGTACTTC CASSYTGTGGTQYF
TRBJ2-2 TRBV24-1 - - TGTGCCACCAGTGACTCCACTCTAGCACACGGCGGGGAGCTGTTTTTT CATSDSTLAHGGELFF
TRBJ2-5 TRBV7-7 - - TGTGCCAGCAGCTTAACAGGGCAGGGTCCCGAGACCCAGTACTTC CASSLTGQGPETQYF
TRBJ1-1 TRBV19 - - TGTGCCAGTAGACCCGGACAGATGAACACTGAAGCTTTCTTT CASRPGQMNTEAFF
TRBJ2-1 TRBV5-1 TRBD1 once TGCGCCAGCAGCCCCCGGGACAGGTTAAACAATGAGCAGTTCTTC CASSPRDRLNNEQFF
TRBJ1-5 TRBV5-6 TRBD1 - TGTGCCAGCAGCTCGACCCGGACAGGGGGGTGGCAGCCCCAGCATTTT CASSSTRTGGWQPQHF
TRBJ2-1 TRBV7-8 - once TGTGCCAGCAGCCCCCAATACAATGAGCAGTTCTTC CASSPQYNEQFF
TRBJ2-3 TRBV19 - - TGTGCCAGTAGTATAGTCTCGTTTGGGGGGCCCACGGATACGCAGTATTTT CASSIVSFGGPTDTQYF
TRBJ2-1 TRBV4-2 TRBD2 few TGTGCCAGCAGCCAGCGGAGCGGGGGGGAGGATGAGCAGTTCTTC CASSQRSGGEDEQFF
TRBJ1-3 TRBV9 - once TGTGCCAGCAGCGGGACAGCCTCTGGAAACACCATATATTTT CASSGTASGNTIYF
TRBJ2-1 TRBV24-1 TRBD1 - TGTGCCACCAGTGACCGGGACAGGGGTGTCAATGAGCAGTTCTTC CATSDRDRGVNEQFF
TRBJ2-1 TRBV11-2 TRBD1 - TGTGCCAGCAGCTCGATAGACAGGGGGACCTACAATGAGCAGTTCTTC CASSSIDRGTYNEQFF
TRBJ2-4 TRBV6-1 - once TGTGCCAGCAGCCTCCTAAACATTCAGTACTTC CASSLLNIQYF
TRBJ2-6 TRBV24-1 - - TGTGCCACCAGTGGGGCAGGTTCTAGCTCTGGGGCCAACGTCCTGACTTTC CATSGAGSSSGANVLTF
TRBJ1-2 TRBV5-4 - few TGTGCCAGCAGCTTGGGTCCGGCCATAAACTATGGCTACACCTTC CASSLGPAINYGYTF
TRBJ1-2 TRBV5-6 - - TGTGCCAGCAGCTTGGGACTGCTCTACACCTTC CASSLGLLYTF
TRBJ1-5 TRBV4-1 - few TGCGCCAGCAGCCGGACAAGCCGATCTAACAACAGGGGCAATCAGCCCCAGCATTTT CASSRTSRSNNRGNQPQHF
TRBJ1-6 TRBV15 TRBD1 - TGTGCCACCAGCAGAGATTGGGGTAGACAGGGGATAAGGAATTCACCCCTCCACTTT CATSRDWGRQGIRNSPLHF
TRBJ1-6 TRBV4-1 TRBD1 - TGCGCCAGCAGCCAGCAGACAGGGGTAGCACCCCTCCACTTT CASSQQTGVAPLHF
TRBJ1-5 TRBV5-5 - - TGTGCCAGCAGCTTTACTACACCAGGGGTTGGCCGCTATAGCAATCAGCCCCAGCATTTT CASSFTTPGVGRYSNQPQHF
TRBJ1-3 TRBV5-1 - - TGCGCCAGCAGCTTGGCCGGGATCTCTGGAAACACCATATATTTT CASSLAGISGNTIYF
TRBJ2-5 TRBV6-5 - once TGTGCCAGCACCAATAGGGTCCAAGAGACCCAGTACTTC CASTNRVQETQYF
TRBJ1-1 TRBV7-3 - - TGTGCCAGCAGCCCTGGACGGGACACTGAAGCTTTCTTT CASSPGRDTEAFF
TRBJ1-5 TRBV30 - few TGTGCCTGGAGTGTAGGAGGGGGAGACCAGCCCCAGCATTTT CAWSVGGGDQPQHF
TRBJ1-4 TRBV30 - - TGTGCCTGGAGTAAGGGGAGTGAAAAACTGTTTTTT CAWSKGSEKLFF
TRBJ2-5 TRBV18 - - TGTGCCAGCTCACCAGGCGGGGCCCAAGAGACCCAGTACTTC CASSPGGAQETQYF